Listed below are T cell receptor beta chains from one sample, sequenced in a study of OX40 agonist ivuxolimab in advanced cancers. Profiling relied on immunoSEQ multiplex PCR, and the TCRdb table lists in-frame clones only, not all of them. The table records 52,000 or so clones, around 90% of them present only once. The sample in question was CD4+ or CD8+ T cells sorted from blood, obtained in a trial of the OX40 agonist ivuxolimab. Receptors originate from an adult with an advanced solid tumor such as melanoma, head and neck, liver or kidney cancer. Both conserved end residues are trimmed from each CDR3. D genes are given only for firm matches.

>TRBV13|TRBJ2-1|NA
ASSLDRLDSYNEQF
>TRBV5-1|TRBJ1-2|NA
ASSLGFDYGYT
>TRBV6-6|TRBJ1-2|NA
ASSYPARDGYT
>TRBV25-1|TRBJ1-6|NA
ASSAPPTGVSYNSPLH
>TRBV6-1|TRBJ1-4|NA
ASSEDSGLFSF
>TRBV28|TRBJ2-1|NA
ASRRIADYNEQF
>TRBV27|TRBJ2-1|NA
ASSFSRSLNEQF
>TRBV7-9|TRBJ2-1|NA
ASSHQGRGLGSYNEQF
>TRBV5-1|TRBJ2-7|NA
ASSLAYEQY
>TRBV4-1|TRBJ2-1|TRBD1
ASSRTQGGEQF
>TRBV10-2|TRBJ2-3|NA
ASSEIGGYTDTQY
>TRBV6-5|TRBJ1-5|NA
ASSYSHSYQPQH
>TRBV28|TRBJ2-1|NA
ASSSGRGTNLGEQF
>TRBV11-2|TRBJ2-1|TRBD2
ASSYAGGFYNEQF
>TRBV20-1|TRBJ1-2|NA
SAQDNQGYT
>TRBV7-3|TRBJ2-2|NA
ASSMSSGMNTGELF
>TRBV5-6|TRBJ2-7|NA
GQVNYEQY
>TRBV7-9|TRBJ2-1|TRBD1
AGKLGQKTRESYNEQF
>TRBV4-1|TRBJ2-1|NA
ASSHPPRADSKNEQF
>TRBV27|TRBJ1-2|NA
ASSPGGAPGYT
>TRBV7-6|TRBJ2-1|TRBD2
ASRPSGRNHEQF
>TRBV27|TRBJ2-3|TRBD1
ASSPGQGEHTQY
>TRBV11-1|TRBJ1-1|NA
ASSPPWNTEAF
>TRBV11-2|TRBJ2-4|TRBD2
ASSPSGGTKNIQY
>TRBV30|TRBJ1-4|NA
AGGHLNEKLF
>TRBV27|TRBJ2-1|TRBD2
ASRLASGGYNEQF
>TRBV7-6|TRBJ2-3|NA
ASSELRGADTQY
>TRBV11-2|TRBJ2-5|NA
ASRGGGAFLYTPQETQY
>TRBV6-1|TRBJ2-2|TRBD1
ASSVWTGDTGELF
>TRBV7-9|TRBJ1-6|NA
ASSLAVGQPYGNSPLH
>TRBV28|TRBJ1-3|TRBD1
ASSSRPDRGNSGNTIY
>TRBV19|TRBJ2-2|NA
ASSTWITGELF
>TRBV5-6|TRBJ2-7|NA
ASSLRDNIYEQY
>TRBV2|TRBJ1-5|NA
ASIGPGSDQPQH
>TRBV7-9|TRBJ1-2|TRBD1
ASSFGTGWNGYT
>TRBV7-6|TRBJ1-1|TRBD1
ASSPRRGGNTEAF
>TRBV7-8|TRBJ2-3|TRBD2
ASSFEYWASGRFADTQY
>TRBV7-8|TRBJ2-5|NA
ASSLAYDGFQETQY
>TRBV15|TRBJ1-4|NA
ATSREWPPELF
>TRBV4-3|TRBJ2-2|TRBD1
ASRSDRENTGELF
>TRBV19|TRBJ2-3|NA
ASSPFSTDTQY
>TRBV19|TRBJ1-2|NA
ASTPAGENGYT
>TRBV7-9|TRBJ1-4|NA
ASSQTGKGEKLF
>TRBV4-1|TRBJ2-3|TRBD2
ASSPTGTSGADTQY
>TRBV6-6|TRBJ1-3|NA
ASREFSGNTIY